A single sample gave rise to the 21 T cell receptor beta chains below, sequenced in a study of graft-versus-host responses after intestinal transplantation. Generated by immunoSEQ multiplex PCR, the TCRdb table keeps only in-frame clones and is missing some. Counted here are roughly 100,000 clones, approximately 94% occurring once; the ten biggest clones make up more than 0.95%. Antigens of these TCRs are unknown. The material was unstimulated CD8+ T cells sorted from spleen or lymph node cells, obtained before intestinal transplant. The source of these receptors is a human donor who received an intestinal transplant.

In its sample, this clone was seen once. The genes are TRBV11-3 and TRBJ2-3; 7 bases fit TRBD1. The V gene's germline CDR1 is SGHNT and CDR2 YENEEA. This CDR3 is built from 15 residues. The ends lost 3 bases at V and 4 bases at J; junction bases unmatched: 7. CDR3 residues: CASSLRQGLADTQYF. In DNA, the CDR3 is TGTGCCAGCAGCTTGAGACAGGGCTTAGCAGATACGCAGTATTTT.

The J gene is TRBJ1-5, the V gene TRBV7-9; 7 bases align to TRBD1. J was trimmed by 5 bases and V by 5 bases; bases with no gene match: 9. The CDR3 runs 15 residues. From germline, CDR1 is SEHNR and CDR2 FQNEAQ (reference sequence). CDR3 sequence reads: CASSLGTEEYQPQHF. The CDR3 DNA follows: TGTGCCAGCAGCCTAGGGACAGAAGAATATCAGCCCCAGCATTTT.

The chain links TRBV27 to TRBJ2-5, with D possibly being TRBD2 (6 bases). Trimming took off 2 bases at V and 5 bases at J, with 15 bases between the two ends. Looked up from germline, CDR1 is MNHEY and CDR2 is SMNVEV (reference sequence). There are 15 residues in the CDR3. Here the CDR3 reads CASSLSTGDLETQYF. In nucleotides, the CDR3 is TGTGCCAGCAGTTTAAGCACGGGGGATTTGGAGACCCAGTACTTC.

The rearrangement uses TRBV7-9 and TRBJ2-1; perhaps D is TRBD1 or TRBD2 (6 bases each). This CDR3 region has 17 residues. Germline assignment: CDR1 SEHNR and CDR2 FQNEAQ (reference sequence). Trimming shortened V by 2 bases and J by 8 bases, and 22 bases separated the two germline ends. The CDR3 DNA reads as TGTGCCAGCAGCTTACTCGAGGGGGGCCATTTTTACGATGAGCAGTTCTTC. Translating gives CASSLLEGGHFYDEQFF.

J is TRBJ1-2 and V is TRBV5-8; D possibly corresponds to TRBD1 (5 bases). The CDR3 consists of 15 residues. Looked up from germline, CDR1 is SGHTS and CDR2 is YDEGEE. V shed 1 base and J shed 4 bases, with 14 bases lying between them. Here the CDR3 reads CASSLFGPTAYGYTF. The CDR3 DNA follows: TGTGCCAGCAGCTTGTTTGGTCCGACAGCCTATGGCTACACCTTC.

A few counts support this clone. The rearrangement joins TRBV21-1 to TRBJ2-7; the table's D call, TRBD1, was not checked against the DNA. TRBV21-1 is marked as a pseudogene. The CDR3 totals 15 residues. The CDR3 loop is CASCPDRTQSYEQYF. The DNA of the CDR3 is TGTGCCAGCTGCCCGGACAGGACCCAGTCCTACGAGCAGTACTTC.

The CDR3 DNA reads as TGTGCCAGTCAGATGGCGGGACCAGGGAACACTGAAGCTTTCTTT. It encodes CASQMAGPGNTEAFF. The V call is TRBV19, the J call TRBJ1-1, with TRBD1 as a possible D gene (5 bases). The CDR3 is 15 residues long. Germline values: CDR1 LNHDA, CDR2 SQIVND (reference sequence). V lost 8 bases to trimming and J lost 1 base, with 17 bases between them.

The chain uses TRBV7-9 and TRBJ1-6; tentatively, D is TRBD1 (5 bases). The CDR3 runs 14 residues. Germline CDR1 and CDR2: SEHNR and FQNEAQ (reference sequence). Trimming stripped 5 bases from V and 11 bases from J, with 16 bases between. As DNA, the CDR3 is TGTGCCAGCAGCGCTCTGTATGGGGGTACACCCCTCCACTTT. Translated: CASSALYGGTPLHF. The entire variable domain, with the rest obtained from reference TRBV7-9 and TRBJ1-6, is as follows: DTGVSQNPRHKITKRGQNVTFRCDPISEHNRLYWYRQTLGQGPEFLTYFQNEAQLEKSRLLSDRFSAERPKGSFSTLEIQRTEQGDSAMYLCASSALYGGTPLHFGNGTRLTVT.

The rearrangement joins TRBV19 to TRBJ1-2; maybe TRBD1 (5 bases). In germline, CDR1 is LNHDA, CDR2 SQIVND (reference sequence). Trimming shortened V by 5 bases and J by 1 base, and 14 bases separated the two germline ends. The CDR3 totals 15 residues. CDR3: CASSGWGEDNYGYTF. The CDR3 coding sequence is TGTGCCAGTAGTGGTTGGGGGGAAGATAACTATGGCTACACCTTC. The whole variable domain, remainder taken from reference TRBV19 and TRBJ1-2, is DGGITQSPKYLFRKEGQNVTLSCEQNLNHDAMYWYRQDPGQGLRLIYYSQIVNDFQKGDIAEGYSVSREKKESFPLTVTSAQKNPTAFYLCASSGWGEDNYGYTFGSGTRLTVV.

The chain links TRBV19 to TRBJ2-1; TRBD2 matches 14 bases. Germline CDR1 is LNHDA and CDR2 is SQIVND (reference sequence). Unmatched junction bases numbered 5, after V lost 1 base and J lost 12 bases. This CDR3 has 15 residues. CDR3 region: CASSIGLAGGQGQFF. CDR3 coding DNA: TGTGCCAGTAGTATAGGACTAGCGGGGGGGCAGGGGCAGTTCTTC.

The chain joins TRBV7-6 to TRBJ1-1; D call uncertain. Per the germline V gene, CDR1 is SGHVS and CDR2 is FNYEAQ. Trimming removed 4 bases from V and 5 bases from J, with 17 bases in between. The CDR3 covers 15 residues. In nucleotides, the CDR3 is TGTGCCAGCAGCTCCCCGGTGAGTCGTCGAACTGAAGCTTTCTTT. Translated, it gives CASSSPVSRRTEAFF.

Notes on this clone: The identical CDR3 is also encoded by other nucleotide sequences in the sample. The chain recombines TRBV25-1 with TRBJ2-7; TRBD2 might be the D (7 bases). Per the germline V gene, CDR1 is MGHDK and CDR2 is SYGVNS. The CDR3 sequence is 12 residues long. V lost 5 bases and J lost 6, with 11 bases in between. The CDR3 nucleotides are TGTGCCAGCAGTCTAGGGGGGGGCGAGCAGTACTTC. This codes for CASSLGGGEQYF.

The chain links TRBV5-1 to TRBJ2-1; 12 positions match TRBD2. V lost 0 bases to trimming and J lost 3 bases; unmatched junction nucleotides: 7. Germline V gene sequence: CDR1 SGHRS, CDR2 YFSETQ. The CDR3 is 18 residues long. The CDR3 sequence is CASSLVPSGGAGYNEQFF. Here the CDR3 DNA reads TGCGCCAGCAGCTTGGTTCCTAGCGGGGGGGCTGGCTACAATGAGCAGTTCTTC.

This sequence joins TRBV6-1 and TRBJ2-1, with no clear D. Per the germline V gene, CDR1 is MNHNS and CDR2 is SASEGT. This CDR3 comprises 16 residues. The V end was cut by 3 bases, the J end by 0 bases, with 12 bases between. CDR3 loop: CASSEFRGLSYNEQFF. The CDR3 DNA is TGTGCCAGCAGTGAGTTCCGAGGCCTCTCCTACAATGAGCAGTTCTTC.

The genes are TRBV14 and TRBJ2-1; the match to TRBD1 covers 8 bases. V dropped 3 bases and J dropped 3; count of bases not matched to a gene: 10. This CDR3 has 17 residues. Germline V gene lookup returns CDR1 SGHDN and CDR2 FVKESK. CDR3 sequence reads: CASSQSPGTGNYNEQFF. The CDR3, as DNA: TGTGCCAGCAGCCAGTCCCCCGGGACAGGTAACTACAATGAGCAGTTCTTC.

The V and J genes are TRBV30 and TRBJ1-1; a possible D gene is TRBD1 (6 bases). The CDR3 loop spans 12 amino acids. V was pared by 5 bases and J by 2 bases, with 9 bases between. The germline V gene encodes CDR1 GTSNPN and CDR2 SVGIG (reference sequence). CDR3 sequence reads: CAWQGINTEAFF. CDR3 sequence (DNA): TGTGCCTGGCAGGGGATCAACACTGAAGCTTTCTTT.

The chain is built from TRBV9 and TRBJ2-2, with D tentatively TRBD2 (6 bases). The germline V gene encodes CDR1 SGDLS and CDR2 YYNGEE. The germline V and J ends were trimmed by 4 bases and 3 bases, with 10 bases remaining between them. This CDR3 region has 14 residues. CDR3 protein: CASSTWGDTGELFF. Here the CDR3 DNA reads TGTGCCAGCAGCACCTGGGGGGACACCGGGGAGCTGTTTTTT.

V gene TRBV14 combines with J gene TRBJ2-2, with D perhaps TRBD1 (6 bases). Trimming took off 0 bases at V and 3 bases at J, with 17 bases between the two ends. The germline V gene encodes CDR1 SGHDN and CDR2 FVKESK. There are 18 residues in the CDR3. The CDR3 region is CASSQDAYRARYTGELFF. The CDR3 bases are TGTGCCAGCAGCCAAGACGCCTACAGGGCCCGGTACACCGGGGAGCTGTTTTTT.

The chain carries TRBV9 and TRBJ2-3, with D tentatively TRBD2 (5 bases). Germline V gene sequence: CDR1 SGDLS, CDR2 YYNGEE. This CDR3 has 15 residues. Trimming took 4 bases from V and 0 from J, leaving 12 bases between them. CDR3 in amino acids: CASSPQRSSTDTQYF. Written as DNA, the CDR3 is TGTGCCAGCAGCCCCCAGCGGAGTAGCACAGATACGCAGTATTTT.

The rearrangement joins TRBV4-1 to TRBJ2-5; a weak D match, TRBD1 (6 bases). Germline V gene lookup returns CDR1 MGHRA and CDR2 YSYEKL. The CDR3 has 14 amino acids. Trimming took off 3 bases at V and 3 bases at J, with 11 bases between the two ends. The DNA of the CDR3 is TGCGCCAGCAGCCATACCCCAGGGGAAGAGACCCAGTACTTC. Translating gives CASSHTPGEETQYF.

This chain links TRBV6-1 with TRBJ1-1, with a possible D match to TRBD1 (6 bases). CDR1 and CDR2 from the germline V gene are MNHNS and SASEGT. The CDR3 is 14 residues long. V was clipped by 3 bases and J by 3 bases, with 11 bases between them. The CDR3 spells CASSEVQGYTEAFF. CDR3 DNA sequence: TGTGCCAGCAGTGAGGTACAGGGCTACACTGAAGCTTTCTTT.